Presented here are 31 T cell receptor beta chains from one specimen sequenced in a study of regulatory T cells in long-lasting Graves disease. Stated time point: newly diagnosed GD, antithyroid drugs for less than 3 months. Scientists built the TCR library using RNA that was extracted from PBMCs. Combining iRepertoire HTBI primers with Arm-PCR of CDR3 regions, the authors built TCR beta libraries. TCRdb used MiXCR to reprocess the multiplex PCR reads, holding one entry per CDR3 protein. The sample shows under 700,000 distinct CDR3 sequences, more than 15% of them seen only once. Another study also made use of these data, one on T cells in Graves' hyperthyroidism and ophthalmopathy.

The material sequenced was peripheral blood mononuclear cells (PBMCs), taken at new diagnosis, from a patient treated with antithyroid drugs. The receptors here all came from a woman aged 35-60 years with Graves disease.

V gene TRBV12-3 or TRBV12-4 combines with J gene TRBJ2-7; TRBD1 matches 10 bases. V shed 7 bases and J 7 bases; nucleotides not matched to a gene: 10. CDR3 length: 14 residues. The CDR3 spells CASKPGQGLGEQYF. The CDR3 nucleotides are TGTGCCAGCAAACCGGGACAGGGGTTGGGAGAGCAGTACTTC.

This clonotype was counted a few times. This chain uses TRBV7-9 with TRBJ2-5; 8 bases agree with TRBD2. This CDR3 has 15 residues. CDR1 is SEHNR, CDR2 FQNEAQ, per germline (reference sequence). V dropped 5 bases and J dropped 3; count of bases not matched to a gene: 8. This CDR3 reads CASSPPGLEEETQYF. CDR3 nucleotides: TGTGCCAGCAGCCCACCGGGACTAGAGGAAGAGACCCAGTACTTC.

In this sample, this clonotype turned up a few times. The rearrangement joins TRBV20-1 to TRBJ1-1; 7 nucleotides agree with TRBD1. This CDR3 comprises 15 residues. Germline values: CDR1 DFQATT, CDR2 SNEGSKA (reference sequence). J lost 2 bases, V lost 0 bases, and 6 bases had no gene match. DNA for the CDR3: TGCAGTGCTAGAGATCTTGAGGGGGCAAACACTGAAGCTTTCTTT. Residues: CSARDLEGANTEAFF.

V and J are TRBV19 and TRBJ2-1; 13 bases fit TRBD2. Germline values: CDR1 LNHDA, CDR2 SQIVND (reference sequence). The CDR3 is 19 residues long. The V gene end was trimmed by 3 bases and the J gene end by 0 bases; junction bases not matched to a gene: 8. The CDR3 spells CASSIRGTSGAPSYNEQFF. The DNA of the CDR3 is TGTGCCAGTAGTATCAGGGGGACTAGCGGGGCCCCCTCCTACAATGAGCAGTTCTTC.

This clonotype appeared many times. The chain combines TRBV12-3 or TRBV12-4 with TRBJ1-1; D not resolved. The length of the CDR3 is 15 residues. The germline V and J ends were trimmed by 6 bases and 1 base, with 15 bases remaining between them. CDR3 loop: CASRPLNEGNTEAFF. The DNA for the CDR3 is TGTGCCAGCAGACCACTAAACGAGGGGAACACTGAAGCTTTCTTT.

The genes are TRBV19 and TRBJ2-1; 7 bases match TRBD1. This CDR3 comprises 15 residues. With 5 bases clipped from V and 0 bases from J, the junction kept 4 bases outside the gene matches. Germline V gives CDR1 LNHDA, CDR2 SQIVND (reference sequence). This chain's CDR3 is CASSFTGASYNEQFF. Here the CDR3 DNA reads TGTGCCAGTAGTTTTACAGGGGCCTCCTACAATGAGCAGTTCTTC.

This clonotype occurred many times. The rearrangement uses TRBV28 and TRBJ1-5; a weak D match, TRBD1 (6 bases). Between the trimmed V and J ends, which lost 6 bases and 7 bases, there was a span of 16 bases. There are 14 residues in the CDR3. Germline V lookup: CDR1 MDHEN, CDR2 SYDVKM. CDR3 nucleotides: TGTGCCAGCAGACCCCCAGGGGCTATACAGCCCCAGCATTTT. Its translation: CASRPPGAIQPQHF.

This clonotype was detected many times. CDR3 sequence (DNA): TGTGCCAGCAGGGGTTCGGCTGAAGCTTTCTTT. This sequence encodes CASRGSAEAFF. This chain joins TRBV6-1 and TRBJ1-1; D uncertain. Germline CDR1 MNHNS, CDR2 SASEGT. This CDR3 comprises 11 residues. V lost 6 bases to trimming and J lost 6 bases, with 8 bases between them.

This clonotype was observed many times. The chain is built from TRBV24-1 and TRBJ2-1; TRBD2 aligns across 11 bases. V lost 3 bases, J lost 6 bases, and 6 bases stayed unmatched. There are 16 residues in the CDR3. Germline CDR1 is KGHDR and CDR2 is SFDVKD. The CDR3 DNA follows: TGTGCCACCAGTGATCCCGGGACTAGCGGATTCAATGAGCAGTTCTTC. Translation: CATSDPGTSGFNEQFF.

This clonotype was recorded at least ten times. Its ends do not fully match the called genes, so a read error is possible. The rearrangement links TRBV5-1 to TRBJ2-7; possibly TRBD1 for D (6 bases). The germline V gene has CDR1 SGHRS and CDR2 YFSETQ. This CDR3 has 14 amino acids. CDR3 amino acids: CASSWDTIRHEQYF. The CDR3 DNA reads TGTGCCAGCAGCTGGGACACCATCCGTCACGAGCAGTACTTC.

This clonotype was seen ten or more times. The V and J genes are TRBV30 and TRBJ2-7; 9 bases are a match to TRBD1. Looked up from germline, CDR1 is GTSNPN and CDR2 is SVGIG (reference sequence). V trimming: 1 base; J trimming: 6 bases; junction bases outside the gene matches: 4. This CDR3 is 13 amino acids long. CDR3: CAWSAGTGFEQYF. CDR3 DNA sequence: TGTGCCTGGAGTGCAGGGACAGGGTTCGAGCAGTACTTC.

In its sample, this clonotype was seen many times. The V call is TRBV20-1, the J call TRBJ1-2; 8 nucleotides align to TRBD1. CDR3 length equals 15 residues. J lost 6 bases, V lost 3 bases, and 12 bases had no gene match. Germline-derived CDR1 and CDR2 are DFQATT and SNEGSKA (reference sequence). The CDR3 region is CSARKLGQGGNGYTF. The DNA of the CDR3 is TGCAGTGCTAGGAAACTTGGACAGGGAGGGAATGGCTACACCTTC.

In this sample, this clonotype turned up a few times. The V call is TRBV4-1, the J call TRBJ1-4; weak D call: TRBD1 (5 bases). V was pared by 1 base and J by 4 bases, with 13 bases between. Germline V gene data show CDR1 as MGHRA and CDR2 as YSYEKL. This CDR3 is 16 amino acids long. The CDR3 bases are TGCGCCAGCAGCCAAGTTTCCCCAGGGAGTAATGAAAAACTGTTTTTT. It is translated as CASSQVSPGSNEKLFF.

This clonotype came up a few times. V gene TRBV5-1 combines with J gene TRBJ1-4, with 7 nucleotides matching TRBD1. Germline values: CDR1 SGHRS, CDR2 YFSETQ. The length of the CDR3 is 14 residues. V lost 4 bases to trimming and J lost 3 bases; unmatched junction nucleotides: 3. CDR3 nucleotide sequence: TGCGCCAGCAGCCCCGGACAGGCTAATGAAAAACTGTTTTTT. Its translation is CASSPGQANEKLFF.

In its sample, this clonotype was seen a few times. V gene TRBV7-9 combines with J gene TRBJ2-5, with D possibly matching TRBD2 (5 bases). V lost 5 bases and J lost 5, with 15 bases in between. CDR1 and CDR2 (germline): SEHNR, FQNEAQ (reference sequence). The CDR3 loop spans 14 amino acids. The CDR3 loop reads CASSPREGGETQYF. The CDR3 DNA is TGTGCCAGCAGCCCCCGAGAGGGCGGGGAGACCCAGTACTTC.

Ten or more counts support this clonotype. The rearrangement uses TRBV19 and TRBJ2-2, with TRBD2 matching 9 bases. The CDR3 contains 14 residues. After removal of 7 bases from V and 1 base from J, the junction contained 1 base not matched to a gene. The V gene's germline CDR1 is LNHDA and CDR2 SQIVND (reference sequence). CDR3 bases: TGTGCCAGTAATAGCGGGGGGAACACCGGGGAGCTGTTTTTT. Encoded protein: CASNSGGNTGELFF.

This clonotype was recorded a few times. CDR3 protein: CASSPPDSLDTQYF. CDR3 sequence (DNA): TGTGCCAGCAGCCCCCCGGACAGCTTAGATACGCAGTATTTT. The chain recombines TRBV12-3 or TRBV12-4 with TRBJ2-3; D is possibly TRBD1 (6 bases). Trimming took off 6 bases at V and 5 bases at J, with 15 bases between the two ends. This CDR3 spans 14 amino acids.

The chain joins TRBV6-5 to TRBJ1-2; possible D gene TRBD1, 5 bases. The ends were cut back, 2 bases at V and 4 bases at J, with 8 bases in the middle. Germline CDR1 reads MNHEY; CDR2 reads SVGAGI. The CDR3 is made up of 13 amino acids. The CDR3 region is CASSYQGGYGYTF. The CDR3 DNA follows: TGTGCCAGCAGTTACCAGGGAGGCTATGGCTACACCTTC.

This chain joins TRBV19 and TRBJ2-1; 8 nucleotides match TRBD1. From germline, CDR1 is LNHDA and CDR2 SQIVND (reference sequence). J gave up 5 bases and V 8 bases, and 5 bases lay outside the gene matches. The CDR3 runs 13 residues. The CDR3 region is CASGQGLNNEQFF. In nucleotides, the CDR3 is TGTGCCAGTGGACAGGGACTTAACAATGAGCAGTTCTTC.

This clonotype was observed a handful of times. V usage is TRBV5-6 and J usage is TRBJ2-2; D is ambiguous. Trimming removed 0 bases at V and 1 base at J, with 7 bases between. CDR1 and CDR2 (germline): SGHDT, YYEEEE. The CDR3 is made up of 15 amino acids. In DNA form, the CDR3 reads TGTGCCAGCAGCTTGGCCATGGGGAACACCGGGGAGCTGTTTTTT. It yields the protein CASSLAMGNTGELFF.

A few counts support this clonotype. J is TRBJ2-3 and V is TRBV7-9; either TRBD1 or TRBD2 may supply D (5 bases each). This CDR3 is 17 amino acids long. V was clipped by 3 bases and J by 0 bases, with 16 bases between them. The germline CDR1 and CDR2 sequences are SEHNR and FQNEAQ (reference sequence). The CDR3 DNA is TGTGCCAGCAGCTTTTACCTTCGAGAGGGGAGCACAGATACGCAGTATTTT. It yields the protein CASSFYLREGSTDTQYF.

In its sample, this clonotype was seen many times. The rearrangement joins TRBV3-1 to TRBJ2-2; D may correspond to TRBD1 or TRBD2 (5 bases each). Trimming stripped 4 bases from V and 7 bases from J, with 16 bases between. The CDR3 extends over 15 amino acids. In germline, CDR1 is LGHDT, CDR2 YNNKEL (reference sequence). The CDR3 protein is CASSPTTGTGGELFF. CDR3 nucleotide sequence: TGTGCCAGCAGCCCGACCACGGGGACGGGCGGGGAGCTGTTTTTT.

This clonotype turned up a few times. V usage is TRBV20-1 and J usage is TRBJ2-3; 8 bases match TRBD1. The CDR3 is 14 residues long. V lost 6 bases to trimming and J lost 1 base; unmatched junction nucleotides: 6. Germline V gives CDR1 DFQATT, CDR2 SNEGSKA (reference sequence). The CDR3 sequence is CSAWSTGGTDTQYF. CDR3 coding DNA: TGCAGTGCGTGGTCGACAGGGGGCACAGATACGCAGTATTTT.

This clonotype was seen ten or more times. The CDR3 DNA reads TGTGCCAGCAGCTCATGGGACGGAGGAAACACCATATATTTT. Translated: CASSSWDGGNTIYF. The chain has TRBV11-2 and TRBJ1-3; D possibly corresponds to TRBD1 (5 bases). Looked up from germline, CDR1 is SGHAT and CDR2 is FQNNGV. V was cut by 4 bases and J by 4 bases, with 11 bases left in between. This CDR3 spans 14 amino acids. The variable domain in full, with the rest retrieved from reference TRBV11-2 and TRBJ1-3, is EAGVAQSPRYKIIEKRQSVAFWCNPISGHATLYWYQQILGQGPKLLIQFQNNGVVDDSQLPKDRFSAERLKGVDSTLKIQPAKLEDSAVYLCASSSWDGGNTIYFGEGSWLTVV.

This clonotype came up a few times. This sequence joins TRBV5-1 and TRBJ1-2, with 7 positions matching TRBD1. Germline trimming cut 4 bases from V and 0 bases from J; bases unmatched to any gene: 6. Germline loops: CDR1 SGHRS, CDR2 YFSETQ. This CDR3 is built from 15 residues. Written as DNA, the CDR3 is TGCGCCAGCAGCGAGGTAGGGGGCTCTAACTATGGCTACACCTTC. This translates into CASSEVGGSNYGYTF.

In its sample, this clonotype was seen many times. V is TRBV2 and J is TRBJ2-1; TRBD2 might be the D (5 bases). V was trimmed by 0 bases and J by 1 base, leaving 10 bases between them. This CDR3 is built from 16 residues. The germline gives CDR1 SNHLY, CDR2 FYNNEI. CDR3 nucleotide sequence: TGTGCCAGCAGTGAAGCGGGAGACCTTTCCTACAATGAGCAGTTCTTC. Translated, it gives CASSEAGDLSYNEQFF.

This sequence joins TRBV20-1 and TRBJ2-5; 7 positions match TRBD1. CDR3 length equals 16 residues. The germline V gene encodes CDR1 DFQATT and CDR2 SNEGSKA (reference sequence). The trim removed 1 base at V and 3 bases at J, leaving 11 bases unmatched. CDR3 bases: TGCAGTGCTAGAGGAGGAAGGACAGGCCGAAAAGAGACCCAGTACTTC. Translation: CSARGGRTGRKETQYF.

This clonotype was counted many times. V and J are TRBV7-8 and TRBJ2-7; D may correspond to TRBD1 or TRBD2 (7 bases each). This CDR3 is 15 amino acids long. The germline V gene has CDR1 SGHVS and CDR2 FQNEAQ. Trimming stripped 4 bases from V and 5 bases from J, with 18 bases between. The CDR3 region has the DNA TGTGCCAGCAGCTGGGGGTCACAGGGGAGGGACGAGCAGTACTTC. Translating it yields CASSWGSQGRDEQYF.

This clonotype was picked up a small number of times. The chain carries TRBV5-1 and TRBJ2-2; D is unresolved. Per germline, CDR1 SGHRS and CDR2 YFSETQ. The CDR3 spans 15 residues. Deletions cut 6 bases from V and 0 bases from J, with 12 bases between. In DNA, the CDR3 is TGCGCCAGCATTACGGGCATACCGAACACCGGGGAGCTGTTTTTT. Encoded protein: CASITGIPNTGELFF.

This clonotype was counted only a few times. The gene calls are TRBV6-9 and TRBJ1-6; the match to TRBD1 covers 7 bases. This CDR3 spans 15 amino acids. Germline V lookup: CDR1 MNHGY, CDR2 SVAAGI. The J segment lost 10 bases and the V segment lost 3 bases, leaving 9 bases of the junction unmatched. CDR3: CASSYSYRGESPLHF. The CDR3 nucleotides read TGTGCCAGCAGTTACTCCTACAGGGGTGAATCACCCCTCCACTTT.

This clonotype was detected ten times or more. The chain couples TRBV12-3 or TRBV12-4 to TRBJ1-1; the D gene is possibly TRBD1 (5 bases). With 7 bases removed from V and 0 bases from J, the gap between germline ends came to 9 bases. This CDR3 spans 13 amino acids. The CDR3: CASTRQMNTEAFF. CDR3 coding DNA: TGTGCCAGCACTAGACAGATGAACACTGAAGCTTTCTTT.